These T cell receptor beta chains were read from a single sample in a study of identical twins. One entry per CDR3 protein results from TCRdb running MiXCR on the 5' RACE reads. The table includes approximately 590,000 distinct CDR3 sequences, roughly 9.5% detected once. The same data also contributed to another study, on yellow fever vaccine responses in identical twins.

Sequencing was carried out using PBMCs. The receptors were sampled from a woman aged 18-29 years in good health. Each CDR3 is given with its conserved first and last residue. A D gene is named only where the DNA matches it firmly. Rows give clone size only sometimes, using once, few, many, or a class for an expanded clone.

v_call	clone_size	j_call	d_call	cdr3_aa	cdr3_nt
TRBV4-3	NA	TRBJ2-2	TRBD1	CASSQEGQLGELFF	TGCGCCAGCAGCCAAGAGGGACAGTTAGGGGAGCTGTTTTTT
TRBV4-2	many	TRBJ2-5	NA	CASSAGAQETQYF	TGTGCCAGCAGCGCTGGAGCACAAGAGACCCAGTACTTC
TRBV12-3/TRBV12-4	many	TRBJ1-6	TRBD1	CASRTSPDRVASPLHF	TGTGCCAGCAGGACCTCTCCGGACAGGGTAGCCTCACCCCTCCACTTT
TRBV12-3/TRBV12-4	few	TRBJ1-2	TRBD1	CASSFPKTGLSGYTF	TGTGCCAGCAGTTTCCCTAAGACAGGGTTGTCTGGCTACACCTTC
TRBV5-1	many	TRBJ2-5	NA	CASSLDTLGGTQYF	TGCGCCAGCAGCTTGGACACCCTAGGGGGGACCCAGTACTTC
TRBV19	few	TRBJ2-3	NA	CASSGGGPKGSDTQYF	TGTGCCAGTAGTGGGGGGGGGCCAAAGGGGTCAGATACGCAGTATTTT
TRBV14	once	TRBJ2-7	NA	CASSRSGTNYEQYF	TGTGCCAGCAGCCGTAGTGGGACAAATTACGAGCAGTACTTC
TRBV7-8	few	TRBJ1-2	NA	CASSSEITYGYTF	TGTGCCAGCAGCTCGGAGATTACCTATGGCTACACCTTC
TRBV15	NA	TRBJ2-2	NA	CATSRESPGRGWNTGELFF	TGTGCCACCAGCAGAGAGAGCCCTGGCAGGGGATGGAACACCGGGGAGCTGTTTTTT
TRBV3-1	NA	TRBJ2-1	NA	CASSQRGQSYNEQFF	TGTGCCAGCAGCCAAAGAGGGCAATCCTACAATGAGCAGTTCTTC
TRBV15	many	TRBJ2-3	NA	CATSREGPDTQYF	TGTGCCACCAGCAGAGAAGGGCCAGATACGCAGTATTTT
TRBV5-1	NA	TRBJ2-1	NA	CASSLEERYNEQFF	TGCGCCAGCAGCTTGGAGGAACGGTACAATGAGCAGTTCTTC
TRBV27	NA	TRBJ2-1	TRBD1	CASRYRGYNEQFF	TGTGCCAGCAGGTACAGGGGATACAATGAGCAGTTCTTC
TRBV6-1	NA	TRBJ2-5	NA	CASRGGSYQETQYF	TGTGCCAGCAGAGGGGGGAGTTACCAAGAGACCCAGTACTTC
TRBV24-1	NA	TRBJ2-5	NA	CATSDVQGGVETQYF	TGTGCCACCAGTGATGTACAGGGTGGAGTAGAGACCCAGTACTTC
TRBV20-1	NA	TRBJ2-7	NA	CSASIKTAEQYF	TGCAGTGCTAGTATAAAGACGGCCGAGCAGTACTTC
TRBV9	NA	TRBJ2-1	TRBD2	CASSHKLKKSGRESYNEQFF	TGTGCCAGCAGCCATAAGCTAAAGAAAAGCGGGAGAGAATCCTACAATGAGCAGTTCTTC
TRBV5-6	few	TRBJ2-1	NA	CASSLVTGRNEQFF	TGTGCCAGCAGCTTGGTGACAGGGAGGAATGAGCAGTTCTTC
TRBV29-1	many	TRBJ2-3	NA	CSVGPDTQYF	TGCAGCGTTGGCCCCGATACGCAGTATTTT
TRBV2	NA	TRBJ1-1	TRBD1	CASSGRLLSGQGGTEAFF	TGTGCCAGCAGTGGGAGGCTACTATCGGGACAGGGTGGAACTGAAGCTTTCTTT
TRBV20-1	NA	TRBJ2-1	TRBD2	CSASWGLAGALLDEQFF	TGCAGTGCTAGCTGGGGACTAGCGGGAGCCCTTTTGGATGAGCAGTTCTTC
TRBV6-5	many	TRBJ1-5	TRBD1	CASSQGDQPQHF	TGTGCCAGCAGCCAGGGGGATCAGCCCCAGCATTTT
TRBV7-3	few	TRBJ1-1	TRBD1	CASSLTGQGMNTEAFF	TGTGCCAGCAGCTTAACCGGACAGGGGATGAACACTGAAGCTTTCTTT
TRBV18	many	TRBJ2-1	TRBD1	CASSPTRRDRGYNEQFF	TGTGCCAGCTCACCAACCCGGCGGGACAGGGGTTACAATGAGCAGTTCTTC
TRBV15	many	TRBJ2-3	TRBD2	CATSRLAGGLLDTQYF	TGTGCCACCAGTCGACTAGCGGGGGGGCTTTTAGATACGCAGTATTTT
TRBV5-1	few	TRBJ1-4	NA	CASSAIATNEKLFF	TGCGCCAGCAGCGCGATTGCAACTAATGAAAAACTGTTTTTT
TRBV5-1	NA	TRBJ2-5	TRBD2	CASSLGASGSLETQYF	TGCGCCAGCAGCTTGGGGGCTAGCGGGAGTCTCGAGACCCAGTACTTC
TRBV2	few	TRBJ2-4	TRBD1	CASSWDSQNIQYF	TGTGCCAGTTCTTGGGACAGCCAAAACATTCAGTACTTC
TRBV11-2	few	TRBJ2-2	NA	CASSLRVGSASGELFF	TGTGCCAGCAGCTTACGGGTGGGCTCAGCCAGCGGGGAGCTGTTTTTT
TRBV21-1	many	TRBJ2-3	NA	CASSKSRSVPARLDTQYF	TGTGCCAGCAGCAAATCCCGATCGGTTCCGGCTAGACTAGATACGCAGTATTTT
TRBV4-3	many	TRBJ1-1	NA	CASSQGVPLNTEAFF	TGCGCCAGCAGCCAAGGGGTGCCCCTGAACACTGAAGCTTTCTTT
TRBV9	many	TRBJ2-1	NA	CASSGDKGHRYNEQFF	TGTGCCAGCAGCGGCGATAAGGGACATCGTTACAATGAGCAGTTCTTC
TRBV9	NA	TRBJ2-5	TRBD2	CASSARSVVAGGGETQYF	TGTGCCAGCAGCGCACGATCGGTGGTAGCGGGGGGCGGAGAGACCCAGTACTTC
TRBV20-1	many	TRBJ2-7	NA	CSASLAANYEQYF	TGCAGTGCTAGTCTTGCAGCGAACTACGAGCAGTACTTC
TRBV5-8	NA	TRBJ2-7	NA	CAITPRTDSYEQYF	TGTGCCATCACACCCAGGACCGACTCCTACGAGCAGTACTTC
TRBV27	few	TRBJ2-7	NA	CASTKKETYEQYF	TGTGCCAGCACCAAAAAGGAAACCTACGAGCAGTACTTC
TRBV9	few	TRBJ2-2	TRBD2	CASSDLLAGRNTGELFF	TGTGCCAGCAGCGACCTTCTAGCGGGGAGGAACACCGGGGAGCTGTTTTTT
TRBV7-6	NA	TRBJ2-7	NA	CASSAQGGAGHYEQYF	TGTGCCAGCAGCGCCCAGGGTGGAGCGGGACATTACGAGCAGTACTTC
TRBV3-1	few	TRBJ2-7	NA	CASSQGAIPYEQYF	TGTGCCAGCAGCCAAGGGGCCATCCCCTACGAGCAGTACTTC
TRBV9	few	TRBJ2-5	TRBD1	CASSGTGALETQYF	TGTGCCAGCAGCGGGACAGGGGCTTTAGAGACCCAGTACTTC
TRBV6-5	NA	TRBJ2-7	TRBD2	CASSYKWTSVYEQYF	TGTGCCAGCAGTTACAAATGGACTAGCGTCTACGAGCAGTACTTC
TRBV6-4	NA	TRBJ2-1	NA	CASSDGVEFF	TGTGCCAGCAGTGACGGGGTGGAGTTCTTC
TRBV12-3/TRBV12-4	many	TRBJ2-2	TRBD2	CASIRAGHTGELFF	TGTGCCAGCATTCGAGCGGGGCACACCGGGGAGCTGTTTTTT
TRBV12-3/TRBV12-4	NA	TRBJ1-6	NA	CASSLIMQVNSPLHF	TGTGCCAGCAGTTTAATAATGCAGGTTAATTCACCCCTCCACTTT
TRBV6-1	few	TRBJ2-7	NA	CASANPNRGYEQYF	TGTGCCAGCGCGAACCCCAACAGAGGTTACGAGCAGTACTTC
TRBV12-3/TRBV12-4	few	TRBJ1-4	TRBD1	CASSLMGQGPEKLFF	TGTGCCAGCAGTTTAATGGGACAGGGTCCTGAAAAACTGTTTTTT
TRBV29-1	NA	TRBJ2-7	NA	CSVGKGTYEQYF	TGCAGCGTTGGTAAGGGGACATACGAGCAGTACTTC